The 3 T cell receptor beta chains listed next were all sequenced from one sample in a study of T cell responses to AZD1222 COVID-19 vaccine. Repertoires were generated with immunoSEQ multiplex PCR, while TCRdb's copy carries only in-frame clones and drops some. The sample lists about 150,000 clones, roughly nine tenths occurring once. Material: peripheral blood, obtained 28 days after the second AZD1222 dose. The source is an adult who received the AZD1222 COVID-19 vaccine.

The rearrangement joins TRBV2 to TRBJ2-1, with D possibly being TRBD1 (6 bases). Trimming removed 5 bases from V and 7 bases from J, with 9 bases in between. In germline, CDR1 is SNHLY, CDR2 FYNNEI. The CDR3 is 12 residues long. The CDR3 DNA is TGTGCCAGCAGTCCCACAGGGAATGAGCAGTTCTTC. Translating it yields CASSPTGNEQFF.

The chain joins TRBV6-2 or TRBV6-3 to TRBJ2-3, with TRBD2 matching over 12 bases. CDR3 size: 16 residues. Germline CDR1 MNHEY, CDR2 SVGEGT. After removal of 2 bases from V and 3 bases from J, the junction contained 3 bases not matched to a gene. CDR3 sequence reads: CASSYPGTSGTDTQYF. CDR3 in DNA: TGTGCCAGCAGTTACCCAGGGACTAGCGGGACAGATACGCAGTATTTT.

The chain uses TRBV7-8 and TRBJ2-5; 9 bases map to TRBD2. In germline, CDR1 is SGHVS, CDR2 FQNEAQ. V was pared by 5 bases and J by 4 bases, with 11 bases of the junction left unmatched. The CDR3 length is 16 residues. CDR3 bases: TGTGCCAGCAGCCCCCCTCGCGGGGGGGCGTTAGAGACCCAGTACTTC. Translating gives CASSPPRGGALETQYF.